What follows describes a single TCR beta chain. Its antigen is still unknown. Base qualities are not recorded, but no much larger clone differs from it by a single base. In Seattle, one collaborating source enrolled patients while the infection was active and tracked those patients longitudinally over the course of disease. Each collaborating institution followed its own protocols to collect whole blood in K2EDTA tubes. For TCRbeta analysis, collaborator samples were shipped as frozen whole blood, as isolated PBMCs, or as DNA extracted from either sample type. This record comes from a study of blood T cell repertoires in COVID-19 (dated by TCRdb to between 2020 and 2021). In terms of the full investigation: Samples covering the acute and convalescent phases of COVID-19 were provided by collaborators in the United States, Italy and Spain. The prospective study material was composed of cDNA or gDNA derived from T cells, B-cell-depleted T cells, or PBMCs. Subjects who had been exposed to COVID-19, were actively infected with it, or had recovered from it provided the deeply sampled blood TCRbeta repertoires that made up the dataset. The repertoires were released in a freely available public database intended as a resource for research on the immune response to SARS-CoV-2. The samples were drawn from the first 160 participants of the ongoing ImmuneRACE study and from 1,254 subjects provided by 6 global collaborators. Sample metadata almost always included a de-identified subject ID, COVID-19 status, age in years and sex. Where available, HLA class I and class II types were taken from metadata supplied by the sample provider and were not determined by assay-based typing.

TCRbeta CDR3 regions were amplified from genomic DNA using the immunoSEQ Assay, a bias-controlled multiplex PCR. Concerning the study's data processing: Within the assay, amplification of reference gene primers was used to estimate how many nucleated cells each sample contained. To quantify the absolute abundance of each unique TCRbeta CDR3 rearrangement, sequence reads were collapsed and filtered. For each sample, productive Simpson clonality was calculated as the square root of Simpson's diversity index across productive rearrangements. The table comes from immuneACCESS by way of TCRdb, which keeps in-frame sequences with V and J called. Part of the clones is missing from these tables; in studies checked, under half for an unresolved V gene and the rest for unknown reasons. The V and J calls and clone size come from that table; D and trimming were worked out from the DNA. The sample records around 190,000 clones, 82% of which are singletons. Approximately 7.8% of the sample comes from the top ten.

Results and caveats for the whole study, not just this receptor: How much clinical and demographic metadata was included differed by source and by participant, and the metadata was provided uncurated.

Trimming takes 5 bases from V and 7 bases from J, and the germline ends sit 17 bases apart. CDR1 MDHEN and CDR2 SYDVKM are derived from the germline V gene. From its cysteine to its phenylalanine, the CDR3 spans 15 amino acids. Only the CDR3 DNA stays, 45 bases, in frame from base 1. The TCR originated in a woman in her fifties or sixties with COVID-19, enrolled during active disease. The sequence joins TRBV28 to TRBJ1-4; the D gene is possibly TRBD1, with 6 bases matching. Sequenced input: peripheral blood. The CDR3: CASSPVDRLGEKLFF. The sequenced DNA is TGTGCCAGCAGTCCCGTAGACAGGCTAGGTGAAAAACTGTTTTTT.